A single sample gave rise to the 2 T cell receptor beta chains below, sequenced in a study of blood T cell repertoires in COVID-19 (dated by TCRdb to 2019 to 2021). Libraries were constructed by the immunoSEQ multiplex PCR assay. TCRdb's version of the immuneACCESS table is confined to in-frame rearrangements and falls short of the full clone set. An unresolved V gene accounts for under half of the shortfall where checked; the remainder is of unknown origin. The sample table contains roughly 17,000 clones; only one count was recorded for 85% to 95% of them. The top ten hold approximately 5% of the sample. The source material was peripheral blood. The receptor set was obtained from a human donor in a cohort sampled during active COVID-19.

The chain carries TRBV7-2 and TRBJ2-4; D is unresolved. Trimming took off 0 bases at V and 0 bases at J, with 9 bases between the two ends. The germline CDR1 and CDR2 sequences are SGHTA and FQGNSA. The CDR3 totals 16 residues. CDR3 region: CASSLASSGAKNIQYF. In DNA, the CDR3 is TGTGCCAGCAGCTTAGCTTCCTCGGGAGCCAAAAACATTCAGTACTTC.

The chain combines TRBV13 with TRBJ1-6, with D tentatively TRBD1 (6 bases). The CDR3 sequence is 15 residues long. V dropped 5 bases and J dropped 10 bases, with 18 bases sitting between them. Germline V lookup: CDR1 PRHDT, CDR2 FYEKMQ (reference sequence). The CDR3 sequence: CASSLGRGAGSPLHF. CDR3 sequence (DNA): TGTGCCAGCAGCCTGGGGCGGGGGGCCGGGTCACCCCTCCACTTT.